These T cell receptor beta chains were read from a single sample in a study of blood T cell repertoires in COVID-19. TCRdb's table, derived via immunoSEQ multiplex PCR, lists solely in-frame clones and lacks some. This table has roughly 160,000 clones, 86% appearing once. Sequencing input: peripheral blood. The origin of the receptors is a man over 45 with active or convalescent COVID-19. CDR3s include the opening cysteine and the closing phenylalanine or tryptophan. Each record gives: J gene, V gene, clone size, D gene, CDR3 length, CDR3 protein, CDR3 DNA. D genes are given only for firm matches. Clone size is not always given. Where it is, it says once, few, many or a class for expanded clones.

j_gene: TRBJ2-5
v_gene: TRBV18
abundance: NA
d_gene: NA
len: 13
CDR3aa: CASSPGGQETQYF
CDR3nt: TGTGCCAGCTCACCCGGGGGCCAAGAGACCCAGTACTTC

j_gene: TRBJ1-2
v_gene: TRBV19
abundance: NA
d_gene: TRBD1
len: 14
CDR3aa: CASSVGTASRGYTF
CDR3nt: TGTGCCAGTAGTGTGGGGACAGCTAGCCGGGGCTACACCTTC

j_gene: TRBJ2-5
v_gene: TRBV7-2
abundance: NA
d_gene: NA
len: 15
CDR3aa: CASSFLGAKVETQYF
CDR3nt: TGTGCCAGCAGCTTTCTGGGGGCTAAGGTAGAGACCCAGTACTTC

j_gene: TRBJ1-1
v_gene: TRBV7-9
abundance: NA
d_gene: NA
len: 14
CDR3aa: CASSFMDRATEAFF
CDR3nt: TGTGCCAGCAGTTTTATGGACAGAGCCACTGAAGCTTTCTTT

j_gene: TRBJ1-5
v_gene: TRBV9
abundance: NA
d_gene: TRBD1
len: 13
CDR3aa: CASSPQGNQPQHF
CDR3nt: TGTGCCAGCAGCCCACAGGGGAATCAGCCCCAGCATTTT

j_gene: TRBJ2-7
v_gene: TRBV9
abundance: NA
d_gene: TRBD2
len: 16
CDR3aa: CASSVDGTSGSHEQYF
CDR3nt: TGTGCCAGCAGCGTAGACGGGACTAGCGGGTCCCACGAGCAGTACTTC

j_gene: TRBJ2-3
v_gene: TRBV2
abundance: NA
d_gene: TRBD1
len: 15
CDR3aa: CAKSAGTVLTDTQYF
CDR3nt: TGTGCCAAATCCGCCGGGACAGTTCTCACAGATACGCAGTATTTT

j_gene: TRBJ2-1
v_gene: TRBV9
abundance: NA
d_gene: NA
len: 14
CDR3aa: CASSVDWTDNEQFF
CDR3nt: TGTGCCAGCAGCGTAGATTGGACAGACAATGAGCAGTTCTTC

j_gene: TRBJ1-6
v_gene: TRBV6-5
abundance: NA
d_gene: NA
len: 14
CDR3aa: CASTPGGWNSPLHF
CDR3nt: TGTGCCAGCACCCCCGGGGGGTGGAATTCACCCCTCCACTTT

j_gene: TRBJ2-3
v_gene: TRBV7-3
abundance: NA
d_gene: TRBD2
len: 15
CDR3aa: CASSPPGGPADTQYF
CDR3nt: TGTGCCAGCAGCCCTCCGGGGGGTCCAGCAGATACGCAGTATTTT

j_gene: TRBJ2-7
v_gene: TRBV7-9
abundance: NA
d_gene: NA
len: 13
CDR3aa: CASTPGSGYEQYF
CDR3nt: TGTGCCAGCACCCCGGGGTCGGGCTACGAGCAGTACTTC

j_gene: TRBJ1-4
v_gene: TRBV5-1
abundance: NA
d_gene: TRBD1
len: 15
CDR3aa: CASSDPQGAYEKLFF
CDR3nt: TGCGCCAGCAGCGATCCCCAGGGGGCTTATGAAAAACTGTTTTTT

j_gene: TRBJ2-4
v_gene: TRBV5-4
abundance: NA
d_gene: NA
len: 13
CDR3aa: CASSFAGDFIQYF
CDR3nt: TGTGCCAGCAGCTTCGCCGGGGACTTCATTCAGTACTTC

j_gene: TRBJ2-3
v_gene: TRBV5-1
abundance: NA
d_gene: NA
len: 17
CDR3aa: CASTPIVGGPTTDTQYF
CDR3nt: TGCGCCAGCACTCCCATAGTGGGCGGGCCAACCACAGATACGCAGTATTTT

j_gene: TRBJ2-1
v_gene: TRBV19
abundance: NA
d_gene: TRBD1
len: 14
CDR3aa: CASSGGQSLNEQFF
CDR3nt: TGTGCCAGTAGTGGGGGACAGAGTCTCAATGAGCAGTTCTTC

j_gene: TRBJ1-4
v_gene: TRBV11-2
abundance: NA
d_gene: NA
len: 15
CDR3aa: CASSLFAGDSEKLFF
CDR3nt: TGTGCCAGCAGCTTATTTGCTGGAGACTCTGAAAAACTGTTTTTT

j_gene: TRBJ2-7
v_gene: TRBV5-6
abundance: NA
d_gene: TRBD1
len: 15
CDR3aa: CASSWAGTGPYEQYF
CDR3nt: TGTGCCAGCAGCTGGGCCGGGACAGGGCCCTACGAGCAGTACTTC

j_gene: TRBJ2-3
v_gene: TRBV2
abundance: NA
d_gene: NA
len: 15
CDR3aa: CASSGLAASTDTQYF
CDR3nt: TGTGCCAGCAGTGGGCTAGCAGCTAGCACAGATACGCAGTATTTT

j_gene: TRBJ2-3
v_gene: TRBV5-4
abundance: NA
d_gene: NA
len: 16
CDR3aa: CASSLVGRRSTDTQYF
CDR3nt: TGTGCCAGCAGCTTGGTGGGGAGGAGGAGCACAGATACGCAGTATTTT

j_gene: TRBJ1-2
v_gene: TRBV3-1/TRBV3-2
abundance: NA
d_gene: NA
len: 14
CDR3aa: CASSSGEQGQRYTF
CDR3nt: TGTGCCAGCAGCAGTGGGGAACAGGGTCAGCGCTACACCTTC

j_gene: TRBJ1-1
v_gene: TRBV27
abundance: NA
d_gene: NA
len: 13
CDR3aa: CASGKQGGTEAFF
CDR3nt: TGTGCCAGCGGTAAACAGGGTGGCACTGAAGCTTTCTTT

j_gene: TRBJ2-7
v_gene: TRBV28
abundance: few
d_gene: TRBD1
len: 15
CDR3aa: CASTPLTGRFVEQYF
CDR3nt: TGTGCCAGCACCCCCCTGACAGGGAGATTTGTCGAGCAGTACTTC

j_gene: TRBJ2-3
v_gene: TRBV5-8
abundance: NA
d_gene: NA
len: 16
CDR3aa: CASSLVGQGRTDTQYF
CDR3nt: TGTGCCAGCAGCTTGGTCGGGCAGGGGAGAACAGATACGCAGTATTTT

j_gene: TRBJ1-3
v_gene: TRBV4-3
abundance: NA
d_gene: NA
len: 15
CDR3aa: CASSQDAGAGNTIYF
CDR3nt: TGCGCCAGCAGCCAAGATGCAGGCGCTGGAAACACCATATATTTT

j_gene: TRBJ1-3
v_gene: TRBV5-6
abundance: NA
d_gene: NA
len: 15
CDR3aa: CASSFDRSSGNTIYF
CDR3nt: TGTGCCAGCAGCTTTGACAGGAGCTCTGGAAACACCATATATTTT

j_gene: TRBJ1-3
v_gene: TRBV3-1/TRBV3-2
abundance: NA
d_gene: NA
len: 15
CDR3aa: CASSLRTGSGNTIYF
CDR3nt: TGTGCCAGCAGCCTTAGGACGGGGTCTGGAAACACCATATATTTT

j_gene: TRBJ2-1
v_gene: TRBV19
abundance: NA
d_gene: NA
len: 15
CDR3aa: CASSTAPSSYNEQFF
CDR3nt: TGTGCCAGTAGTACCGCACCGAGCTCCTACAATGAGCAGTTCTTC

j_gene: TRBJ2-1
v_gene: TRBV30
abundance: NA
d_gene: TRBD2
len: 15
CDR3aa: CAWSVQVGGHNEQFF
CDR3nt: TGTGCCTGGAGTGTACAAGTGGGAGGGCACAATGAGCAGTTCTTC

j_gene: TRBJ2-1
v_gene: TRBV29-1
abundance: NA
d_gene: TRBD2
len: 18
CDR3aa: CSVLRAGGLAGIHNEQFF
CDR3nt: TGCAGCGTTTTGAGAGCGGGGGGACTAGCGGGAATCCACAATGAGCAGTTCTTC

j_gene: TRBJ2-1
v_gene: TRBV25-1
abundance: few
d_gene: TRBD1
len: 14
CDR3aa: CASSPGQIVNEQFF
CDR3nt: TGTGCCAGCTCACCGGGACAGATCGTAAATGAGCAGTTCTTC

j_gene: TRBJ1-5
v_gene: TRBV6-1
abundance: NA
d_gene: NA
len: 14
CDR3aa: CASSYGGDRQPQHF
CDR3nt: TGTGCCAGCAGTTATGGAGGGGATAGGCAGCCCCAGCATTTT

j_gene: TRBJ1-1
v_gene: TRBV25-1
abundance: NA
d_gene: NA
len: 15
CDR3aa: CASSELGQANTEAFF
CDR3nt: TGTGCCAGCAGTGAATTGGGCCAGGCTAACACTGAAGCTTTCTTT